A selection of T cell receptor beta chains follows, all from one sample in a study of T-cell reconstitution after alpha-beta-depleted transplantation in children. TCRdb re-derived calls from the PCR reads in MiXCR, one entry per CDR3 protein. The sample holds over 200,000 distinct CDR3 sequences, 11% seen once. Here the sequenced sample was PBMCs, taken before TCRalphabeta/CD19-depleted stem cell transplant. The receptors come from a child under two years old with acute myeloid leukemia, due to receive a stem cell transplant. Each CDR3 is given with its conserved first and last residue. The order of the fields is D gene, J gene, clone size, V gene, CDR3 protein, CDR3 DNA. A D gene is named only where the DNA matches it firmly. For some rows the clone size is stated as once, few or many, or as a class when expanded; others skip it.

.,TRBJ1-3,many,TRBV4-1,CASSQDPTTGNTIYF,TGCGCCAGCAGCCAAGACCCGACAACGGGAAACACCATATATTTT
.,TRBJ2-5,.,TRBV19,CASSQGGSQETQYF,TGTGCCAGTAGCCAGGGAGGAAGCCAAGAGACCCAGTACTTC
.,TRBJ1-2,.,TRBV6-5,CASSFLQENYGDTF,TGTGCCAGCAGTTTCTTACAGGAAAACTATGGCGACACCTTC
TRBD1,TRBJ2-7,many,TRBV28,CASSPPGQADYEQYF,TGTGCCAGCAGTCCGCCGGGACAGGCTGACTACGAGCAGTACTTC
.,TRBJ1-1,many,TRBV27,CASSLTLNTEAFF,TGTGCCAGCAGTTTAACCTTGAACACTGAAGCTTTCTTT
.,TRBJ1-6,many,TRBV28,CASSTLLVGKNSPLHF,TGTGCCAGCAGTACTCTTCTGGTCGGGAAAAATTCACCCCTCCACTTT
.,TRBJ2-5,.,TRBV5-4,CASNDRGETQYF,TGTGCCAGCAACGACCGGGGGGAGACCCAGTACTTC
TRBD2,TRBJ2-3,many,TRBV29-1,CSVEDLSSGGGGTQYF,TGCAGCGTTGAAGATCTTAGTAGCGGGGGAGGAGGTACGCAGTATTTT
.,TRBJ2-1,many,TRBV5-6,CASSFRQYNEQFF,TGTGCCAGCAGCTTCCGACAGTACAATGAGCAGTTCTTC
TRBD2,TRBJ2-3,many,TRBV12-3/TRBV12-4,CASSSRLAGPPTDTQYF,TGTGCCAGCAGTTCCCGACTAGCGGGGCCACCCACAGATACGCAGTATTTT
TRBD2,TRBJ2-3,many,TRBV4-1,CASSQVGLATDTQYF,TGCGCCAGCAGCCAAGTTGGACTAGCTACAGATACGCAGTATTTT
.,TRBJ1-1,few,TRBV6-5,CASSYSVGSGTEAFF,TGTGCCAGCAGTTACTCGGTAGGGTCTGGCACTGAAGCTTTCTTT
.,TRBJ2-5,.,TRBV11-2,CASSLDGTPWTQYF,TGTGCCAGCAGCTTAGACGGGACCCCTTGGACCCAGTACTTC
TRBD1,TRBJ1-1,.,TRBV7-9,CASSLEGGTEASF,TGTGCCAGCAGCTTAGAAGGGGGCACTGAAGCTTCCTTT
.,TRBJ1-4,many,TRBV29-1,CSVGYPAANEKLFF,TGCAGCGTTGGGTACCCTGCGGCTAATGAAAAACTGTTTTTT
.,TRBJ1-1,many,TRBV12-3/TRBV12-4,CASSLPRGGNTEAFF,TGTGCCAGCAGTTTACCCCGGGGGGGGAACACTGAAGCTTTCTTT
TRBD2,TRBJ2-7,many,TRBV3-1,CASSQAGLAGEQYF,TGTGCCAGCAGCCAAGCGGGACTAGCGGGGGAGCAGTACTTC
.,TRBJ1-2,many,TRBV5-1,CASSGTRRGGGYTF,TGCGCCAGCAGCGGTACCCGGCGCGGGGGAGGCTACACCTTC
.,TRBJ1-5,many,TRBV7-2,CASSGTIHQPQHF,TGTGCCAGCAGCGGGACTATTCATCAGCCCCAGCATTTT
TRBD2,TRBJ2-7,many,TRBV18,CASSPGLAFYEQYF,TGTGCCAGCTCACCGGGACTAGCATTCTACGAGCAGTACTTC
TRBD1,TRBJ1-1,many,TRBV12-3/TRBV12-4,CASSPLDREDTEAFF,TGTGCCAGCAGTCCCTTGGACAGGGAGGACACTGAAGCTTTCTTT
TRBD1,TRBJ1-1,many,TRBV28,CASSLWSGTGVPTEAFF,TGTGCCAGCAGTTTATGGTCCGGGACAGGGGTTCCCACTGAAGCTTTCTTT
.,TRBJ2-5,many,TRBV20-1,CSARPGSQETQYF,TGCAGTGCTAGACCAGGCAGCCAAGAGACCCAGTACTTC
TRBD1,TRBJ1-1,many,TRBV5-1,CASSLITGVNTEAFF,TGCGCCAGCAGCTTAATTACAGGGGTGAACACTGAAGCTTTCTTT
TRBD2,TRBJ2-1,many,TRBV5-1,CASSLSGGANEQFF,TGTGCCAGCAGTTTGAGCGGGGGAGCCAATGAGCAGTTCTTC
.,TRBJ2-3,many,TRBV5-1,CASSPSNPTDTQYF,TGCGCCAGCAGCCCGTCGAACCCCACAGATACGCAGTATTTT
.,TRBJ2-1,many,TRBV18,CASSPPGVTSEQFF,TGTGCCAGCTCACCCCCGGGAGTCACAAGTGAGCAGTTCTTC
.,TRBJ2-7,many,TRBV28,CASSAGGQGSYEQYF,TGTGCCAGCAGTGCCGGCGGGCAGGGTTCCTACGAGCAGTACTTC
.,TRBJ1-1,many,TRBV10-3,CATRGKDSANTEAFF,TGTGCCACTCGGGGCAAGGACAGTGCGAACACTGAAGCTTTCTTT
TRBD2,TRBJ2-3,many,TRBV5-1,CASSKERGITDTQYF,TGCGCCAGCTCGAAGGAGCGGGGGATCACAGATACGCAGTATTTT
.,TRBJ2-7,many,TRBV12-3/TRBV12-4,CASSFLSVNDEQYF,TGTGCCAGCAGTTTTTTGAGCGTGAACGACGAGCAGTACTTC
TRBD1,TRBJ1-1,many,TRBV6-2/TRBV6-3,CASSPPTGTGGTEAFF,TGTGCCAGCAGTCCACCCACCGGGACAGGGGGCACTGAAGCTTTCTTT
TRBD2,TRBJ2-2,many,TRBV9,CASTRGGRGGTGELFF,TGTGCCAGCACCCGAGGCGGGAGAGGCGGTACCGGGGAGCTGTTTTTT
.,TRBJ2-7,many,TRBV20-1,CSARVPGSDEQYF,TGCAGTGCTAGAGTCCCAGGTTCGGACGAGCAGTACTTC
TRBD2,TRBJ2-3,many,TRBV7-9,CASSFGLDADTQYF,TGTGCCAGCAGCTTCGGACTAGACGCAGATACGCAGTATTTT
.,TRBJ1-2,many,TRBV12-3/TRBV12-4,CASSPDGIYGYTF,TGTGCCAGCAGCCCCGACGGAATATATGGCTACACCTTC
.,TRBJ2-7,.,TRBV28,CASSPPGASYEQYF,TGTGCCAGCAGTCCTCCGGGGGCCTCCTACGAGCAGTACTTC
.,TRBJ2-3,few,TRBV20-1,CSARGQGGRVDTQYF,TGCAGTGCTAGAGGACAGGGAGGCCGTGTGGATACGCAGTATTTT
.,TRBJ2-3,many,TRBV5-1,CASSAMSSTDTQYF,TGCGCCAGCAGCGCGATGTCTAGCACAGATACGCAGTATTTT
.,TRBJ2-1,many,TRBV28,CASREQGRNEQFF,TGTGCCAGCAGAGAACAAGGGCGCAATGAGCAGTTCTTC
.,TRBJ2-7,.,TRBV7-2,CASSLGAGIPYEQYF,TGTGCCAGCAGCTTAGGAGCGGGTATACCCTACGAGCAGTACTTC